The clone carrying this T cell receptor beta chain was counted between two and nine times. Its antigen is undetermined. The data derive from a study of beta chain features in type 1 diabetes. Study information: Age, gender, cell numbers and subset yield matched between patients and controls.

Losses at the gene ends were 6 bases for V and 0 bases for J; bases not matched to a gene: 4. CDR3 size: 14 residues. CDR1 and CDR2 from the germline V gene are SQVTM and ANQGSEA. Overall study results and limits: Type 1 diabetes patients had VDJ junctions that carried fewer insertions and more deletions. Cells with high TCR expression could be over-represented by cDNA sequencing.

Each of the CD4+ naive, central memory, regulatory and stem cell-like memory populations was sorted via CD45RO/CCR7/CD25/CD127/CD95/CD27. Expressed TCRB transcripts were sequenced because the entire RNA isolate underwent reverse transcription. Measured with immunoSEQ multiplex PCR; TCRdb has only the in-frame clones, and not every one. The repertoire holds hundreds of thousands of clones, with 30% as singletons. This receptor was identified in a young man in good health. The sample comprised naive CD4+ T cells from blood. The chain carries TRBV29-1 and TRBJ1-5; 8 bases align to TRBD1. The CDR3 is CSVLQGDSNQPQHF. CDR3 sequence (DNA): TGCAGCGTCCTACAGGGGGATAGCAATCAGCCCCAGCATTTT. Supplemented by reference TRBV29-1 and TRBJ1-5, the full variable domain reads SAVISQKPSRDICQRGTSLTIQCQVDSQVTMMFWYRQQPGQSLTLIATANQGSEATYESGFVIDKFPISRPNLTFSTLTVSNMSPEDSSIYLCSVLQGDSNQPQHFGDGTRLSIL.